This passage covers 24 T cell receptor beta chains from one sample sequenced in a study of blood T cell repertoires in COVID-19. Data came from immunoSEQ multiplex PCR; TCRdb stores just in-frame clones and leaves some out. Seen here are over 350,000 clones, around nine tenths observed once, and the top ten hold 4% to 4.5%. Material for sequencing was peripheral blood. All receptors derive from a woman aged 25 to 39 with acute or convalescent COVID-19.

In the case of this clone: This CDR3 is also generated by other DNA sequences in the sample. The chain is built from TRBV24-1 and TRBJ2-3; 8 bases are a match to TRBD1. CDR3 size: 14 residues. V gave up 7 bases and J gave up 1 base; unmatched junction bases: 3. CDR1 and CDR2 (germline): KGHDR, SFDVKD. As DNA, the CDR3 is TGTGCCACCAGCGACAGGGGTGGCACAGATACGCAGTATTTT. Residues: CATSDRGGTDTQYF.

The CDR3 here is CASSQSVHQETQYF. CDR3 sequence (DNA): TGCGCCAGCAGCCAGAGCGTTCACCAAGAGACCCAGTACTTC. The chain uses TRBV4-1 and TRBJ2-5; D call uncertain. The CDR3 is made up of 14 amino acids. With 3 bases removed from V and 0 bases from J, the gap between germline ends came to 8 bases. Germline CDR1 MGHRA, CDR2 YSYEKL.

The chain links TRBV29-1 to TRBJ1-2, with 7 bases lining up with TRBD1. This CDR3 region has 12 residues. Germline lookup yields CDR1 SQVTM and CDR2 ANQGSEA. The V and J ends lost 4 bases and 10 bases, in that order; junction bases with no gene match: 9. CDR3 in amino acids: CSVAGTASDYTF. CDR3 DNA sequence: TGCAGCGTTGCCGGGACAGCGTCCGACTACACCTTC.

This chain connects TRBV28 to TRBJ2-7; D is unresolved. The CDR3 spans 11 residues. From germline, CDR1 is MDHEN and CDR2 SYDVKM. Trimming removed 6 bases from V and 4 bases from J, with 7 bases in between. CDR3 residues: CASSNFYEQYF. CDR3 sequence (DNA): TGTGCCAGCAGCAACTTTTACGAGCAGTACTTC.

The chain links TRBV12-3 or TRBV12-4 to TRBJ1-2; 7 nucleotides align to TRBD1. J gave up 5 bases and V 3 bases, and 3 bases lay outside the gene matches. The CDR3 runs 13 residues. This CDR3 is CASSFGTEYGYTF. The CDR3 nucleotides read TGTGCCAGCAGTTTTGGGACAGAATATGGCTACACCTTC.

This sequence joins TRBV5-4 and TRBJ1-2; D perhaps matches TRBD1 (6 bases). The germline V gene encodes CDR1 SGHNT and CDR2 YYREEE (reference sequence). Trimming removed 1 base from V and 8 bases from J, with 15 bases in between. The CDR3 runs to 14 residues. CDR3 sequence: CASSLSAGERGYTF. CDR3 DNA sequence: TGTGCCAGCAGCTTGTCAGCAGGGGAAAGGGGCTACACCTTC.

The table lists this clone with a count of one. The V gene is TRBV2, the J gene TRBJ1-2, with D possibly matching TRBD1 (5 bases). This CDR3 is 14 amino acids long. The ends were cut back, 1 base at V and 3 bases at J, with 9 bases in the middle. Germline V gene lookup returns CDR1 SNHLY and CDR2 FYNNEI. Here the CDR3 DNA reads TGTGCCAGCAGTGAAGGGGGCAGCCACTATGGCTACACCTTC. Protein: CASSEGGSHYGYTF.

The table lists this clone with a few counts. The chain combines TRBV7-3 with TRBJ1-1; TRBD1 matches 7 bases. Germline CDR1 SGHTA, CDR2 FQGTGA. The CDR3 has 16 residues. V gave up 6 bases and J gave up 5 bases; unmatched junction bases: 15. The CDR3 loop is CASSYPGRQGRTEAFF. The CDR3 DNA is TGTGCCAGCAGTTACCCAGGGAGACAGGGAAGAACTGAAGCTTTCTTT.

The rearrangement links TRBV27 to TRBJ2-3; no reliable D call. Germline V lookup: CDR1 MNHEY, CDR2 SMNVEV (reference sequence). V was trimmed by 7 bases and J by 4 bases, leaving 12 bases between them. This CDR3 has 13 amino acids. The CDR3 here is CASKETAADTQYF. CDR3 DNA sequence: TGTGCCAGCAAAGAGACGGCGGCAGATACGCAGTATTTT.

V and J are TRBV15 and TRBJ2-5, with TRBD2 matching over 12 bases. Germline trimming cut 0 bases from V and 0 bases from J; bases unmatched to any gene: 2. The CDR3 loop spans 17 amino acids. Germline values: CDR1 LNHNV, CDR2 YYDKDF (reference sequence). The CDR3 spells CATSRDGLAGYQETQYF. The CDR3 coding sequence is TGTGCCACCAGCAGAGACGGACTAGCGGGGTACCAAGAGACCCAGTACTTC.

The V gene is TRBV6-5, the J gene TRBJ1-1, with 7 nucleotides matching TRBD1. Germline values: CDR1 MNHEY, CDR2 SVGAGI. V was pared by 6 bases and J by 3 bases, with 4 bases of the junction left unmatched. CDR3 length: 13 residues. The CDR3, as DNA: TGTGCCAGCAGCCCGGACAGGTACACTGAAGCTTTCTTT. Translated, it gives CASSPDRYTEAFF.

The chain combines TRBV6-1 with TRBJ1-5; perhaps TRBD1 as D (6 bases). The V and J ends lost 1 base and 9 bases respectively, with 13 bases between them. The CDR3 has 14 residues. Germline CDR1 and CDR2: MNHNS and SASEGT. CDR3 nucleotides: TGTGCCAGCAGTGAAGGGGGTGGGGGCCGGCCCCAGCATTTT. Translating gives CASSEGGGGRPQHF.

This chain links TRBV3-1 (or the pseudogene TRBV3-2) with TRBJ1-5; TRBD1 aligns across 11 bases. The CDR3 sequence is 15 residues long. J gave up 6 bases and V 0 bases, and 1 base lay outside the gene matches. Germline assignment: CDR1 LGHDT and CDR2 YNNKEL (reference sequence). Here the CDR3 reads CASSQDGTGGQPQHF. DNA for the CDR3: TGTGCCAGCAGCCAAGATGGGACAGGGGGTCAGCCCCAGCATTTT.

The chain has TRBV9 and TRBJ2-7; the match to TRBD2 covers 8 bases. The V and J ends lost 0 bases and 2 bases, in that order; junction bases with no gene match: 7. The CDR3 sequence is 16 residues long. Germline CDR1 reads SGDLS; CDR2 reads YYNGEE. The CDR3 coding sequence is TGTGCCAGCAGCGTAGGGCAACTAGCGGCTCCCTACGAGCAGTACTTC. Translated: CASSVGQLAAPYEQYF.

For the CDR3, the DNA is TGTGCCAGCAGCGCGCAGGGGACCCAGTACTTC. Its protein is CASSAQGTQYF. The V call is TRBV11-2, the J call TRBJ2-5; maybe TRBD1 (5 bases). The germline V and J ends were trimmed by 5 bases and 7 bases, with 8 bases remaining between them. Germline-derived CDR1 and CDR2 are SGHAT and FQNNGV. The CDR3 runs 11 residues.

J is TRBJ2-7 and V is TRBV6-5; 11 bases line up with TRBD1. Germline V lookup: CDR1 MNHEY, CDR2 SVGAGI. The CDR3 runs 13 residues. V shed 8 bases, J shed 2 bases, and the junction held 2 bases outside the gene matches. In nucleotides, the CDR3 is TGTGCCAGCGGGACAGGGGGGACCTACGAGCAGTACTTC. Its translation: CASGTGGTYEQYF.

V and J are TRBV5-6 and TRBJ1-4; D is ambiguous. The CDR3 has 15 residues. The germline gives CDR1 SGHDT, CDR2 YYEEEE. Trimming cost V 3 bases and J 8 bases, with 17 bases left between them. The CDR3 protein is CASSSGSPAGEKLFF. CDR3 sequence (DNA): TGTGCCAGCAGCTCGGGCTCTCCGGCGGGAGAAAAACTGTTTTTT.

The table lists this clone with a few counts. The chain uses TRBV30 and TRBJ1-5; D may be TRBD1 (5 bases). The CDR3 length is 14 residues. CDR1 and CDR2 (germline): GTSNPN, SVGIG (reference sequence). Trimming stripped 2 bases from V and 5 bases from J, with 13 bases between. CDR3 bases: TGTGCCTGGAGTTTCGGAAGGGGTTATCAGCCCCAGCATTTT. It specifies CAWSFGRGYQPQHF.

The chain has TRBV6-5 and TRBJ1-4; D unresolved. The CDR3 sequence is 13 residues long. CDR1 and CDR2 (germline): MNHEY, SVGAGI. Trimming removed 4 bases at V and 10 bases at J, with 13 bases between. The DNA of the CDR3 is TGTGCCAGCAGTTTTTTGGAATCGGGAAAACTGTTTTTT. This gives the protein CASSFLESGKLFF.

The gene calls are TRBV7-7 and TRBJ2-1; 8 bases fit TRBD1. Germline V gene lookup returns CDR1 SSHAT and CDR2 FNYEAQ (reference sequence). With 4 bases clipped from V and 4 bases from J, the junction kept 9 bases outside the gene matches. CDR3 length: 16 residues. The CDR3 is CASSSGIGQGYNEQFF. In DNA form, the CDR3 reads TGTGCCAGCAGCTCGGGAATTGGACAGGGTTACAATGAGCAGTTCTTC.

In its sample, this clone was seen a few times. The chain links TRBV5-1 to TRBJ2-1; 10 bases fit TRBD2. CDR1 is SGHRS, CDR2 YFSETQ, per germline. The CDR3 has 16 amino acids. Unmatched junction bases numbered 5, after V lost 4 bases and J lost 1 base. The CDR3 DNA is TGCGCCAGCAGCCCGAGTAGCGGGGGGTCCTACAATGAGCAGTTCTTC. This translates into CASSPSSGGSYNEQFF.

The CDR3 sequence: CATSDGQGRNEQFF. The CDR3 DNA sequence: TGTGCCACCAGTGATGGGCAGGGTAGGAATGAGCAGTTCTTC. The chain employs TRBV24-1 and TRBJ2-1, with D perhaps matching TRBD1 (5 bases). Germline V gene data show CDR1 as KGHDR and CDR2 as SFDVKD. There are 14 residues in the CDR3. V lost 3 bases to trimming and J lost 7 bases, with 12 bases between them.

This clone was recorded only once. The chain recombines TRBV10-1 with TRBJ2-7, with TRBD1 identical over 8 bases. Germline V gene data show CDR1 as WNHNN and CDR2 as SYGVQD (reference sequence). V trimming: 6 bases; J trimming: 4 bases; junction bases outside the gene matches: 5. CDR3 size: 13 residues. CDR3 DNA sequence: TGCGCCAGCAGCGCCAACAGGGGGTACGAGCAGTACTTC. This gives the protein CASSANRGYEQYF.

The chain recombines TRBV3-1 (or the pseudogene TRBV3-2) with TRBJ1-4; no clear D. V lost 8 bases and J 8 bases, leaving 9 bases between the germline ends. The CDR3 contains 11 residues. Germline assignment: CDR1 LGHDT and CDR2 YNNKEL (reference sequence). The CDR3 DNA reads TGTGCCAGCGGTACACACGAAAAACTGTTTTTT. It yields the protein CASGTHEKLFF.